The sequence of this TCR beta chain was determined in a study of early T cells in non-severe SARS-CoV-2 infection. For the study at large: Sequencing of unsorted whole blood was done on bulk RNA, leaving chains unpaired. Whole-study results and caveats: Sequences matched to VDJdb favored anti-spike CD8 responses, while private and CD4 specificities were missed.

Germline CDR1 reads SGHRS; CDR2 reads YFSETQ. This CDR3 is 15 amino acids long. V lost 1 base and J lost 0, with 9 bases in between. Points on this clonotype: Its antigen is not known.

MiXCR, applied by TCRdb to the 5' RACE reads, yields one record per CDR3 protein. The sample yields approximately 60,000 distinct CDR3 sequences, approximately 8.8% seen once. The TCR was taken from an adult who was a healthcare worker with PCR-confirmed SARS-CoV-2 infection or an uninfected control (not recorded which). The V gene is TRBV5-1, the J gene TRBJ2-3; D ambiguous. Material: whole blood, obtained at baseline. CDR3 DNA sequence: TGCGCCAGCAGCTTGCCGGGTTCTAGCACAGATACGCAGTATTTT. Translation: CASSLPGSSTDTQYF. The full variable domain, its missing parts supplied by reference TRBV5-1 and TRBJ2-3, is KAGVTQTPRYLIKTRGQQVTLSCSPISGHRSVSWYQQTPGQGLQFLFEYFSETQRNKGNFPGRFSGRQFSNSRSEMNVSTLELGDSALYLCASSLPGSSTDTQYFGPGTRLTVL.